This entry lists 31 T cell receptor beta chains sequenced from one sample in a study of T cells in Graves' hyperthyroidism and ophthalmopathy. TCR beta CDR3 regions were amplified from RNA. The HTBI primer set served for first-round RT-PCR of the TCR CDR3. TCRdb called the multiplex PCR reads again in MiXCR, with one record for every CDR3 protein. The sample records around 560,000 distinct CDR3 sequences, over 15% being singletons. The sample comprised blood. These receptors were collected from a woman in her late teens or twenties with Graves' hyperthyroidism.

There are a few counts of this clonotype. The V call is TRBV7-2, the J call TRBJ2-7, with 7 bases that match TRBD1. The CDR3 sequence is 15 residues long. With 6 bases clipped from V and 1 base from J, the junction kept 9 bases outside the gene matches. The germline gives CDR1 SGHTA, CDR2 FQGNSA. DNA of the CDR3: TGTGCCAGCAGTCAAACAGGGGCCCCTTCCTACGAGCAGTACTTC. Residues: CASSQTGAPSYEQYF.

This clonotype was seen ten or more times. This chain uses TRBV20-1 with TRBJ2-1; tentative D call: TRBD1 (6 bases). There are 16 residues in the CDR3. Germline V gene sequence: CDR1 DFQATT, CDR2 SNEGSKA (reference sequence). Trimming shortened V by 6 bases and J by 0 bases, and 18 bases separated the two germline ends. DNA of the CDR3: TGCAGTGCCGTCCCCACAGGGCAGAGCTCCTACAATGAGCAGTTCTTC. Amino acid sequence: CSAVPTGQSSYNEQFF.

In this sample, this clonotype turned up many times. The chain combines TRBV3-1 with TRBJ2-1; 8 bases are shared with TRBD2. The V segment lost 4 bases and the J segment 8 bases; nucleotides outside the gene matches: 10. Germline V lookup: CDR1 LGHDT, CDR2 YNNKEL (reference sequence). This CDR3 has 15 amino acids. CDR3 in amino acids: CASSLGLVRGDEQFF. CDR3 DNA sequence: TGTGCCAGCAGCCTGGGACTAGTTAGGGGCGATGAGCAGTTCTTC.

The chain has TRBV27 and TRBJ2-2, with D unclear. CDR3 length equals 16 residues. Per the germline V gene, CDR1 is MNHEY and CDR2 is SMNVEV (reference sequence). V dropped 7 bases and J dropped 0 bases, with 15 bases sitting between them. CDR3 sequence reads: CASKVWAGANTGELFF. Here the CDR3 DNA reads TGTGCCAGCAAGGTTTGGGCAGGCGCGAACACCGGGGAGCTGTTTTTT.

The CDR3 sequence is CASSRSTSGRTDTQYF. Here the CDR3 DNA reads TGTGCCAGCAGTCGCTCTACTAGCGGACGCACAGATACGCAGTATTTT. This chain joins TRBV28 and TRBJ2-3, with 8 bases matching TRBD2. The CDR3 runs 16 residues. Germline V lookup: CDR1 MDHEN, CDR2 SYDVKM. With V trimmed by 5 bases and J by 1 base, 8 bases remained unmatched.

This clonotype was observed many times. The rearrangement joins TRBV7-2 to TRBJ2-7, with 9 bases fitting TRBD2. Losses at the gene ends were 1 base for V and 6 bases for J; bases not matched to a gene: 7. Germline loops: CDR1 SGHTA, CDR2 FQGNSA. The CDR3 sequence is 15 residues long. Here the CDR3 reads CASSLVLLAGTEQYF. In nucleotides, the CDR3 is TGTGCCAGCAGCTTAGTTCTTCTAGCGGGAACCGAGCAGTACTTC.

Many counts were recorded for this clonotype. The genes are TRBV24-1 and TRBJ2-7, with 10 bases identical to TRBD2. The CDR3 is 14 amino acids. With V trimmed by 7 bases and J by 5 bases, 7 bases remained unmatched. Germline V gene sequence: CDR1 KGHDR, CDR2 SFDVKD. CDR3 bases: TGTGCCACCAGCCCTAGCGGGAGAATCAACGAGCAGTACTTC. Its translation: CATSPSGRINEQYF.

This clonotype was picked up many times. The chain combines TRBV12-3 or TRBV12-4 with TRBJ2-1; D gene unclear. The V and J ends lost 5 bases and 8 bases respectively, with 13 bases between them. CDR3 length equals 13 residues. CDR3 loop: CASSDFLGYEQFF. The CDR3 bases are TGTGCCAGCAGTGACTTTCTAGGCTATGAGCAGTTCTTC.

This clonotype was detected ten times or more. The chain combines TRBV7-2 with TRBJ2-1; TRBD2 matches at 8 bases. The V and J ends lost 0 bases and 3 bases, in that order; junction bases with no gene match: 4. Germline V gene lookup returns CDR1 SGHTA and CDR2 FQGNSA. The CDR3 loop spans 16 amino acids. The CDR3 sequence is CASSLARGELYNEQFF. CDR3 nucleotide sequence: TGTGCCAGCAGCTTAGCGCGGGGGGAACTCTACAATGAGCAGTTCTTC.

The sample holds many counts of this clonotype. The V gene is TRBV20-1, the J gene TRBJ2-1, with D possibly being TRBD1 (5 bases). Trimming removed 6 bases from V and 9 bases from J, with 15 bases in between. Germline V lookup: CDR1 DFQATT, CDR2 SNEGSKA (reference sequence). CDR3 size: 12 residues. The CDR3 DNA follows: TGCAGTGCCTCTCAAGGGGCGCGTGAGCAGTTCTTC. As protein: CSASQGAREQFF.

This clonotype was counted at least ten times. The chain uses TRBV11-3 and TRBJ1-1; D remains unclear. Trimming removed 1 base at V and 4 bases at J, with 4 bases between. This CDR3 region has 12 residues. Germline V gives CDR1 SGHNT, CDR2 YENEEA. CDR3: CASSLGLTEAFF. CDR3 coding DNA: TGTGCCAGCAGCTTAGGGCTCACTGAAGCTTTCTTT.

This clonotype was found a few times. This rearrangement joins TRBV7-9 to TRBJ2-7; no definite D call. From germline, CDR1 is SEHNR and CDR2 FQNEAQ (reference sequence). Trimming took 5 bases from V and 4 from J, leaving 18 bases between them. The CDR3 totals 15 residues. The CDR3 DNA is TGTGCCAGCAGCCGAGACGGATCTACCTATTACGAGCAGTACTTC. This gives the protein CASSRDGSTYYEQYF. Based on the CDR3 plus reference TRBV7-9 and TRBJ2-7, the full variable domain is DTGVSQNPRHKITKRGQNVTFRCDPISEHNRLYWYRQTLGQGPEFLTYFQNEAQLEKSRLLSDRFSAERPKGSFSTLEIQRTEQGDSAMYLCASSRDGSTYYEQYFGPGTRLTVT.

A remark on this clonotype: One base away lies a much larger clone, so this may be a sequencing read error. The chain links TRBV12-5 to TRBJ2-1; D ambiguous. The CDR3 spans 13 residues. Per the germline V gene, CDR1 is LGHNT and CDR2 is FRNRAP. This CDR3 reads CASDLVENNEQFF. The CDR3 coding sequence is TGTGCTAGTGATTTGGTCGAAAACAATGAGCAGTTCTTC.

The rearrangement joins TRBV5-1 to TRBJ2-5; 14 bases align to TRBD2. The CDR3 length is 14 residues. Trimming at V came to 4 bases and at J to 5 bases, leaving 1 base not matched to a gene. The germline V gene encodes CDR1 SGHRS and CDR2 YFSETQ. CDR3 sequence (DNA): TGCGCCAGCAGCGGGACTAGCGGGAGCGAGACCCAGTACTTC. As protein: CASSGTSGSETQYF.

The V gene is TRBV27, the J gene TRBJ1-5, with a weak D call TRBD1 (6 bases). CDR1 and CDR2 from the germline V gene are MNHEY and SMNVEV (reference sequence). Trimming cost V 3 bases and J 5 bases, with 14 bases left between them. The length of the CDR3 is 15 residues. The CDR3 sequence is CASSFYGQRDQPQHF. CDR3 in DNA: TGTGCCAGCAGTTTCTACGGACAGCGAGATCAGCCCCAGCATTTT.

This clonotype appeared many times. This chain uses TRBV20-1 with TRBJ2-1; 9 nucleotides agree with TRBD2. Per germline, CDR1 DFQATT and CDR2 SNEGSKA (reference sequence). CDR3 size: 14 residues. Trimming removed 2 bases from V and 7 bases from J; junction bases left unmatched: 6. The CDR3 sequence: CSARFSGSLNEQFF. In nucleotides, the CDR3 is TGCAGTGCTAGATTTAGCGGGAGTTTAAATGAGCAGTTCTTC.

This clonotype has a count of ten or more. This chain links TRBV5-1 with TRBJ1-1; D is uncertain. The V gene lost 0 bases and the J gene lost 1 base, with 10 bases spanning the gap. Looked up from germline, CDR1 is SGHRS and CDR2 is YFSETQ. The CDR3 spans 15 residues. This CDR3 reads CASSLVFSENTEAFF. The CDR3 DNA reads TGCGCCAGCAGCTTGGTGTTCTCGGAGAACACTGAAGCTTTCTTT. Complete variable domain (other parts from reference TRBV5-1 and TRBJ1-1): KAGVTQTPRYLIKTRGQQVTLSCSPISGHRSVSWYQQTPGQGLQFLFEYFSETQRNKGNFPGRFSGRQFSNSRSEMNVSTLELGDSALYLCASSLVFSENTEAFFGQGTRLTVV.

This clonotype was found a few times. The chain combines TRBV20-1 with TRBJ2-3; perhaps TRBD2 as D (7 bases). CDR1 DFQATT and CDR2 SNEGSKA come from the germline V gene (reference sequence). Trimming cost V 4 bases and J 3 bases, with 11 bases left between them. This CDR3 has 13 residues. CDR3 residues: CSAIGGETDTQYF. The DNA of the CDR3 is TGCAGTGCTATAGGGGGGGAGACAGATACGCAGTATTTT.

This clonotype was seen at least ten times. The genes are TRBV20-1 and TRBJ2-7; D not resolved. Trimming left V 6 bases short and J 4 bases short, with 10 bases between. Germline lookup yields CDR1 DFQATT and CDR2 SNEGSKA (reference sequence). This CDR3 has 11 residues. The CDR3 coding sequence is TGCAGTGCGTGGGATGAGTACGAGCAGTACTTC. Translating it yields CSAWDEYEQYF.

Ten or more counts support this clonotype. V usage is TRBV24-1 and J usage is TRBJ1-2; D ambiguous. The CDR3 runs 15 residues. V dropped 1 base and J dropped 2 bases, with 10 bases sitting between them. The germline CDR1 and CDR2 sequences are KGHDR and SFDVKD. The CDR3 sequence is CATSDLHRSNYGYTF. CDR3 nucleotide sequence: TGTGCCACCAGTGATTTACACAGATCCAACTATGGCTACACCTTC.

This clonotype was picked up many times. This chain links TRBV20-1 with TRBJ1-6; tentatively, D is TRBD1 (6 bases). V lost 5 bases and J lost 2, with 16 bases in between. The CDR3 loop spans 16 amino acids. Germline assignment: CDR1 DFQATT and CDR2 SNEGSKA (reference sequence). This CDR3 reads CSAAPQGLTYNSPLHF. CDR3 DNA: TGCAGTGCTGCTCCACAGGGATTAACCTATAATTCACCCCTCCACTTT.

V gene TRBV9 combines with J gene TRBJ1-2; D unresolved. V lost 0 bases to trimming and J lost 6 bases, with 12 bases between them. From germline, CDR1 is SGDLS and CDR2 YYNGEE. CDR3 length equals 14 residues. The CDR3 region is CASSVGVSLDGYTF. The CDR3 DNA sequence: TGTGCCAGCAGCGTAGGGGTTTCTTTGGATGGCTACACCTTC.

This clonotype was picked up a small number of times. V usage is TRBV20-1 and J usage is TRBJ2-1, with TRBD1 matching over 11 bases. J lost 0 bases, V lost 6 bases, and 7 bases had no gene match. Germline values: CDR1 DFQATT, CDR2 SNEGSKA (reference sequence). The CDR3 totals 16 residues. CDR3: CSARTGGGSSYNEQFF. CDR3 nucleotides: TGCAGTGCCCGGACAGGGGGCGGGAGCTCCTACAATGAGCAGTTCTTC.

This chain connects TRBV10-3 to TRBJ2-7; D gene unclear. CDR3 size: 14 residues. Per the germline V gene, CDR1 is ENHRY and CDR2 is SYGVKD. V lost 2 bases, J lost 0 bases, and 8 bases lay in between. The CDR3: CAISEQASSYEQYF. DNA for the CDR3: TGTGCCATCAGTGAGCAGGCTAGCTCCTACGAGCAGTACTTC.

This clonotype came up many times. J is TRBJ2-7 and V is TRBV10-3; possibly TRBD1 for D (6 bases). V was pared by 5 bases and J by 2 bases, with 10 bases between. The CDR3 is 13 residues long. The germline gives CDR1 ENHRY, CDR2 SYGVKD. DNA for the CDR3: TGTGCCATCAGTTCGGACAGTCCCTACGAGCAGTACTTC. It encodes CAISSDSPYEQYF.

This clonotype has ten or more counts. This rearrangement joins TRBV7-2 to TRBJ1-2; 8 bases align to TRBD1. J was trimmed by 1 base and V by 3 bases; bases with no gene match: 1. In germline, CDR1 is SGHTA, CDR2 FQGNSA. The CDR3 contains 14 residues. As DNA, the CDR3 is TGTGCCAGCAGCTTTGGACAGGGTAACTATGGCTACACCTTC. Translating gives CASSFGQGNYGYTF.

On this clonotype itself: This may be a read error: a much more frequent sequence differs by one nucleotide. The chain joins TRBV11-2 to TRBJ2-1, with D unclear. The CDR3 has 17 residues. CDR1 and CDR2 from the germline V gene are SGHAT and FQNNGV. The CDR3 sequence is CASNLDGESAQYNEQFF. The CDR3 coding sequence is TGTGCCAGCAACTTAGATGGAGAGAGCGCCCAGTACAATGAGCAGTTCTTC.

The V gene is TRBV5-1, the J gene TRBJ2-3, with TRBD2 matching 13 bases. Germline V gives CDR1 SGHRS, CDR2 YFSETQ. Trimming removed 3 bases from V and 0 bases from J; junction bases left unmatched: 4. The CDR3 has 17 amino acids. CDR3 coding DNA: TGCGCCAGCAGCTCGACTAGCGGGGGGCTTAGCACAGATACGCAGTATTTT. It codes for CASSSTSGGLSTDTQYF.

This sequence joins TRBV27 and TRBJ2-7; 10 positions agree with TRBD1. Germline lookup yields CDR1 MNHEY and CDR2 SMNVEV (reference sequence). The CDR3 runs 16 residues. J lost 5 bases, V lost 0 bases, and 7 bases had no gene match. DNA of the CDR3: TGTGCCAGCAGTTTATCCCGACCCGGGACAGGGGACGAGCAGTACTTC. This sequence encodes CASSLSRPGTGDEQYF.

Ten or more counts support this clonotype. The chain joins TRBV28 to TRBJ2-3; D is ambiguous. This CDR3 is built from 14 residues. Germline assignment: CDR1 MDHEN and CDR2 SYDVKM. Trimming shortened V by 6 bases and J by 1 base, and 11 bases separated the two germline ends. The CDR3 nucleotides read TGTGCCAGCAGATCGGGCGGCCGCACAGATACGCAGTATTTT. Encoded protein: CASRSGGRTDTQYF.

This clonotype showed up just a few times. The V and J genes are TRBV19 and TRBJ1-6; possible D gene TRBD1, 5 bases. There are 14 residues in the CDR3. Germline V gives CDR1 LNHDA, CDR2 SQIVND (reference sequence). Trimming pared 5 bases from V and 9 bases from J, leaving 14 bases between. CDR3 loop: CASSANPDTSPLHF. The CDR3 nucleotides read TGTGCCAGTAGTGCCAACCCGGACACTTCACCCCTCCACTTT.